This T cell receptor beta chain was identified in a study of cytomegalovirus exposure and HLA in healthy donors (dated by TCRdb to about 2017). At the level of the whole study: According to a later analysis, the 120 or so validation repertoires were produced on the same platform as the roughly 700 repertoires of the first cohort. Besides the first cohort of some 670 subjects, a separate validation cohort made up of over 95 different subjects was used. High-throughput TCR immunosequencing, statistical association of individual TCRs with disease status, and machine learning were combined to predict cytomegalovirus infection status. The study was designed to test whether signatures of past pathogen exposure could be identified by cataloging public T cell receptors.

The CDR3 sequence holds 15 residues, the cysteine and phenylalanine included. Only the CDR3 region is kept as DNA, spanning 45 bases read in frame from base 1. V is clipped by 1 base and J by 0 bases, and the sequence between their germline boundaries is 10 bases long. The germline V gene encodes CDR1 MGHRA and CDR2 YSYEKL. On the study overall, not on this receptor specifically: In vitro tests confirmed that three of the cytomegalovirus-associated TCR beta chains recognize cytomegalovirus antigens. Cytomegalovirus status was reported to be diagnosed by the classifier with high specificity and sensitivity in both the original and validation cohorts. A later analysis had no HLA typing for the validation cohort, so co-occurrence there was scored across all 120 or so repertoires. Across donors, most TCR sequences were observed very rarely, whereas some public TCRs were present in many individuals. Subsequent analysis determined that TCRs grouped into clusters in the first cohort also showed a tendency toward co-occurrence across the 120 or so validation repertoires, and 94% of cluster scores exceeded 0. In the study, some 160 TCR beta chains were listed as associated with cytomegalovirus. The authors suggested that the approach could potentially be generalized to other disease states and immunological phenotypes.

Donors formed part of the validation cohort, which comprised 95 to 150 subjects and was distinct from the first cohort of under 750 subjects. This clone was seen a few times. The specificity of this receptor is unknown. Base qualities were left out, and no much larger clone turns up one base away. To prepare the library, the immunoSEQ multiplex PCR assay was applied. In the original analysis: A statistical classification framework was built for diagnosing cytomegalovirus status from the catalog of TCR beta chain sequences. This immuneACCESS table, as held by TCRdb, lists in-frame sequences with V and J called but not all clones. Of the missing ones, under half trace to an unresolved V gene in checked studies; the others have no known cause. V and J calls and clone size are those listed in that table; D and trimming were worked out from the DNA. Here the sample has some 350,000 clones; approximately 86% occur a single time. The ten most abundant clones make up 1% to 1.5% of the sample.

The sequence joins TRBV4-1 to TRBJ2-7, with no D gene named confidently. The receptor comes from a woman under 40 in good health and CMV-seropositive. Material for sequencing was PBMCs. Here is the DNA: TGCGCCAGCAGCCAAGCCCCGGATAGCTCCTACGAGCAGTACTTC. The encoded protein is CASSQAPDSSYEQYF.